The present entry profiles one TCR beta chain with its context. Its specificity is not known. This specimen comes from a study of shared clonotypes between healthy human individuals. Study information: Contributing individuals were two females and three males aged 18 to 49.

Trimming removed 3 bases at V and 0 bases at J, with 15 bases between. This CDR3 is 17 amino acids long. Germline assignment: CDR1 LNHDA and CDR2 SQIVND (reference sequence). Over several immunoSEQ plates, each subset's genomic DNA was distributed in even portions. The authors loaded roughly 200 ng DNA, 25,000 to 30,000 T cell genomes, into sorted-subset replicate PCRs. Libraries were prepared by immunoSEQ multiplex PCR; TCRdb keeps only in-frame clonotypes and omits some of them. This sample has 2 million to 2.5 million clones; under 95% occur once, and the top ten carry roughly 0.34%. Whole-study findings and limits: Clonotype sharing among donors was expected to depend on sequencing depth.

This TCR came from a man younger than 35 in good health. Some clones in this sample may be carry-over from other donors' samples. Sequencing was carried out using naive CD4+ T cells from PBMCs. The subset denotes: CD45RA+ positively selected. The rearrangement uses TRBV19 and TRBJ2-1, with a weak D call TRBD2 (6 bases). CDR3 sequence (DNA): TGTGCCAGTAGTATCAGAATAGCGGTGAGCTCCTACAATGAGCAGTTCTTC. Amino acid sequence: CASSIRIAVSSYNEQFF.